These 11 T cell receptor beta chains came from one sample sequenced in a study of T-cell memory formation after mild COVID-19. TCRdb re-called the 5' RACE reads with MiXCR, one entry per CDR3 protein. The sample consists of a few hundred thousand distinct CDR3 sequences, 16% of them appearing once. Sample: PBMCs or a T cell subset sorted from them (not recorded which). These receptors came from a man younger than 35 who had mild COVID-19 (a few samples of this study predate the infection). Cell type and time point are not known.

This clonotype was seen a handful of times. CDR3: CASSQDRPGQETQYF. CDR3 bases: TGTGCCAGCAGCCAAGATCGTCCAGGACAAGAGACCCAGTACTTC. The V and J genes are TRBV4-2 and TRBJ2-5; no definite D call. The germline gives CDR1 LGHNA, CDR2 YNFKEQ. CDR3 size: 15 residues. V dropped 0 bases and J dropped 2 bases, with 10 bases sitting between them.

This chain uses TRBV6-6 with TRBJ1-3, with D perhaps matching TRBD1 (5 bases). V was cut by 4 bases and J by 2 bases, with 15 bases left in between. Germline CDR1 and CDR2: MNHNY and SVGAGI (reference sequence). This CDR3 has 16 amino acids. CDR3 DNA sequence: TGTGCCAGCAGTTGGTCCAGGGTTCTTGCTGGAAACACCATATATTTT. Residues: CASSWSRVLAGNTIYF.

The rearrangement joins TRBV6-6 to TRBJ2-7, with a possible D match to TRBD1 (6 bases). The CDR3 covers 13 residues. The germline V gene encodes CDR1 MNHNY and CDR2 SVGAGI (reference sequence). Trimming removed 10 bases from V and 3 bases from J, with 16 bases in between. CDR3 in amino acids: CATEPGDNYEQYV. Written as DNA, the CDR3 is TGTGCCACCGAGCCCGGGGACAACTACGAGCAGTACGTC.

The gene calls are TRBV6-5 and TRBJ2-5, with 7 bases aligning to TRBD2. Per the germline V gene, CDR1 is MNHEY and CDR2 is SVGAGI. Trimming cost V 5 bases and J 4 bases; bases outside gene matches: 4. The CDR3 totals 13 residues. The CDR3 region is CASSAVAGETQYF. In nucleotides, the CDR3 is TGTGCCAGCAGTGCAGTAGCGGGAGAGACCCAGTACTTC.

This clonotype has a handful of counts. The chain has TRBV12-3 or TRBV12-4 and TRBJ2-3, with 7 bases identical to TRBD1. This CDR3 is 15 amino acids long. V lost 5 bases and J lost 6; bases outside the gene matches: 11. The CDR3 loop is CASSPTGLVGDTQYF. CDR3 coding DNA: TGTGCCAGCAGTCCGACAGGGTTGGTAGGGGATACGCAGTATTTT.

The table lists this clonotype with a few counts. The V call is TRBV7-3, the J call TRBJ2-1; tentative D call: TRBD2 (5 bases). Trimming pared 3 bases from V and 0 bases from J, leaving 12 bases between. The CDR3 runs to 16 residues. The germline V gene encodes CDR1 SGHTA and CDR2 FQGTGA. Here the CDR3 DNA reads TGTGCCAGCAGCTTCAGCCCGGGGAGCTCCTACAATGAGCAGTTCTTC. Translating gives CASSFSPGSSYNEQFF.

This chain joins TRBV28 and TRBJ2-1, with 7 positions matching TRBD1. Trimming removed 7 bases from V and 9 bases from J; junction bases left unmatched: 9. Germline CDR1 is MDHEN and CDR2 is SYDVKM. This CDR3 has 13 residues. The CDR3 here is CASTVTWTGEQFF. DNA of the CDR3: TGTGCCAGCACCGTGACTTGGACAGGTGAGCAGTTCTTC.

This clonotype was detected only a few times. The chain recombines TRBV21-1 with TRBJ2-1; the table's D call TRBD2 went unverified against the DNA. TRBV21-1 is labeled a pseudogene. The CDR3 extends over 14 amino acids. In DNA form, the CDR3 reads TGTGCCAGCAGCAAACGACTAGCGGGCAATGAGCAGTTCTTC. This sequence encodes CASSKRLAGNEQFF.

This clonotype was observed a handful of times. CDR3 region: CASSLLDPSYNSPLHF. CDR3 coding DNA: TGCGCCAGCAGCTTGCTGGACCCGTCCTATAATTCACCCCTCCACTTT. This chain joins TRBV5-1 and TRBJ1-6; D not certain. The CDR3 consists of 16 residues. Trimming stripped 1 base from V and 1 base from J, with 9 bases between. Germline lookup yields CDR1 SGHRS and CDR2 YFSETQ.

This clonotype came up many times. The chain is built from TRBV15 and TRBJ2-2; tentative D call: TRBD1 (5 bases). CDR1 LNHNV and CDR2 YYDKDF come from the germline V gene (reference sequence). V was shortened by 1 base and J by 6 bases, with 9 bases between the two germline ends. The CDR3 covers 14 residues. The CDR3 reads CATSRVRVAGELFF. CDR3 sequence (DNA): TGTGCCACCAGCAGAGTCAGGGTGGCCGGGGAGCTGTTTTTT. The full variable domain, in which reference TRBV15 and TRBJ2-2 provide the parts outside the CDR3, is DAMVIQNPRYQVTQFGKPVTLSCSQTLNHNVMYWYQQKSSQAPKLLFHYYDKDFNNEADTPDNFQSRRPNTSFCFLDIRSPGLGDTAMYLCATSRVRVAGELFFGEGSRLTVL.

A note on this clonotype: This may stem from a read error, because a much larger clone lies one nucleotide away. The chain carries TRBV7-9 and TRBJ2-1; 11 bases align to TRBD2. This CDR3 is 14 amino acids long. The V segment lost 3 bases and the J segment 5 bases; nucleotides outside the gene matches: 0. Germline loops: CDR1 SEHNR, CDR2 FQNEAQ (reference sequence). The CDR3 region has the DNA TGTGCCAGCAGCTTGACTAGCGGGGACAATGAGCAGTTCTTC. It specifies CASSLTSGDNEQFF.